This T cell receptor (beta chain) came from a study of T cells in Graves' hyperthyroidism and ophthalmopathy. Per germline, CDR1 LNHNV and CDR2 YYDKDF (reference sequence). The CDR3 extends over 14 amino acids. V shed 4 bases and J 4 bases; nucleotides not matched to a gene: 5. Study conclusions and caveats: Peripheral blood also featured most of the thyroid clonotypes expanded above 0.001. The model predicted ophthalmopathy a median around 6.5 months before onset.

With regard to this clonotype: Its specificity is not known.

In making diagnoses, clinical symptoms, serum thyroxine and TRAb, thyroid ultrasound and orbital computed tomography were all used. RNA transcripts were the template for amplifying TCR beta CDR3 regions. Using the HTBI primer set, a first-round RT-PCR was run on the TCR CDR3. TCRdb processed the multiplex PCR reads anew with MiXCR; each CDR3 protein has one entry. Altogether about 700,000 distinct CDR3 sequences are present, over 40% being singletons, with the ten largest covering more than 7%. The TCR comes from an adult man with Graves' disease, either hyperthyroidism or ophthalmopathy (not recorded which). The V and J genes are TRBV15 and TRBJ2-3; the match to TRBD1 covers 7 bases. The material sequenced was peripheral blood or thyroid tissue (not recorded which). The CDR3 loop reads CATSIDRASDTQYF. CDR3 in DNA: TGTGCCACCAGCATTGACAGGGCCTCAGATACGCAGTATTTT.